Below are 23 T cell receptor beta chains sequenced from a single sample in a study of blood T cell repertoires in COVID-19. The method was immunoSEQ multiplex PCR; TCRdb's version includes in-frame clones alone and lacks a portion of them. This repertoire shows over 30,000 clones, about 90% found once; its top ten account for about 20%. The sample was peripheral blood. These receptors were obtained from a man aged 80 or over with acute or convalescent COVID-19.

This rearrangement joins TRBV19 to TRBJ2-3; 9 bases fit TRBD1. This CDR3 is 14 amino acids long. Germline V gives CDR1 LNHDA, CDR2 SQIVND (reference sequence). J gave up 5 bases and V 5 bases, and 5 bases lay outside the gene matches. The CDR3 DNA follows: TGTGCCAGTAGTTTAACAGGGGGCAGAGATACGCAGTATTTT. Protein product: CASSLTGGRDTQYF.

This clone occurred once. V is TRBV20-1 and J is TRBJ2-7; perhaps TRBD1 as D (5 bases). V shed 3 bases and J shed 2 bases, with 11 bases lying between them. The CDR3 covers 13 residues. Looked up from germline, CDR1 is DFQATT and CDR2 is SNEGSKA (reference sequence). The CDR3 coding sequence is TGCAGTGCTAGTCAAGGGGCAACCTACGAGCAGTACTTC. As protein: CSASQGATYEQYF.

The chain recombines TRBV25-1 with TRBJ1-2; D remains unclear. CDR3 length: 12 amino acids. CDR1 is MGHDK, CDR2 SYGVNS, per germline. V lost 4 bases and J 7 bases, leaving 10 bases between the germline ends. In DNA form, the CDR3 reads TGTGCCAGCAGTGGTCAGGTCGGTGGCTACACCTTC. Translating it yields CASSGQVGGYTF.

The J gene is TRBJ1-1, the V gene TRBV29-1, with TRBD1 matching over 12 bases. V shed 6 bases, J shed 5 bases, and the junction held 4 bases outside the gene matches. Germline CDR1 and CDR2: SQVTM and ANQGSEA. This CDR3 is built from 13 residues. The CDR3: CSVSGQGATEAFF. CDR3 nucleotide sequence: TGCAGCGTGTCGGGACAGGGGGCAACTGAAGCTTTCTTT.

This chain connects TRBV19 to TRBJ2-1; TRBD2 matches at 10 bases. This CDR3 comprises 15 residues. The germline V gene has CDR1 LNHDA and CDR2 SQIVND (reference sequence). Losses at the gene ends were 2 bases for V and 9 bases for J; bases not matched to a gene: 7. CDR3 sequence (DNA): TGTGCCAGTAGTATAAATCTAGCGGGGGAAATTGAGCAGTTCTTC. Residues: CASSINLAGEIEQFF.

This clone is a singleton in its sample. The chain couples TRBV2 to TRBJ2-2; D possibly corresponds to TRBD1 (5 bases). This CDR3 is built from 12 residues. V lost 2 bases to trimming and J lost 7 bases, with 5 bases between them. Germline CDR1 and CDR2: SNHLY and FYNNEI. The CDR3 DNA sequence: TGTGCCAGCAGTGAAAGGGGCGGGGAGCTGTTTTTT. This gives the protein CASSERGGELFF.

This clone was counted a few times. The chain has TRBV29-1 and TRBJ1-1; D might be TRBD1 (6 bases). V was clipped by 0 bases and J by 2 bases, with 16 bases between them. Looked up from germline, CDR1 is SQVTM and CDR2 is ANQGSEA. This CDR3 contains 16 residues. The CDR3 bases are TGCAGCGTTGAAGATCCTTGGGGACAATCAAACACTGAAGCTTTCTTT. Protein product: CSVEDPWGQSNTEAFF.

V is TRBV24-1 and J is TRBJ2-5; 10 bases line up with TRBD1. The J segment lost 4 bases and the V segment lost 2 bases, leaving 3 bases of the junction unmatched. The germline V gene encodes CDR1 KGHDR and CDR2 SFDVKD. This CDR3 has 15 residues. The DNA for the CDR3 is TGTGCCACCAGTGATTCTGACAGGGGGCGAGAGACCCAGTACTTC. Protein sequence: CATSDSDRGRETQYF.

The V call is TRBV11-3, the J call TRBJ2-4; the D is unclear. Germline CDR1 is SGHNT and CDR2 is YENEEA. The CDR3 sequence is 12 residues long. V was clipped by 5 bases and J by 6 bases, with 8 bases between them. This CDR3 is CASSATGNIQYF. Written as DNA, the CDR3 is TGTGCCAGCAGCGCTACGGGAAACATTCAGTACTTC.

The V and J genes are TRBV4-1 and TRBJ1-3; no firm D call. The CDR3 length is 15 residues. With 2 bases removed from V and 1 base from J, the gap between germline ends came to 9 bases. CDR1 and CDR2 from the germline V gene are MGHRA and YSYEKL. The CDR3 DNA reads as TGCGCCAGCAGCCAAAACCCCGCGTCTGGAAACACCATATATTTT. This gives the protein CASSQNPASGNTIYF.

This clone came up once. The chain links TRBV15 to TRBJ2-1, with TRBD2 identical over 12 bases. After removal of 3 bases from V and 9 bases from J, the junction contained 12 bases not matched to a gene. CDR3 size: 17 residues. Germline values: CDR1 LNHNV, CDR2 YYDKDF (reference sequence). CDR3 DNA sequence: TGTGCCACCAGCAGTCCCGGCGTGGCTAGCGGGGGGGTTGAGCAGTTCTTC. It codes for CATSSPGVASGGVEQFF.

The genes are TRBV5-1 and TRBJ2-3, with 13 positions matching TRBD2. Germline V gene data show CDR1 as SGHRS and CDR2 as YFSETQ. V lost 3 bases, J lost 3 bases, and 10 bases stayed unmatched. The CDR3 contains 18 residues. The CDR3 here is CASSSGWGTSGKTDTQYF. The CDR3 nucleotides read TGCGCCAGCAGCTCAGGTTGGGGGACTAGCGGGAAAACAGATACGCAGTATTTT.

The J gene is TRBJ1-2, the V gene TRBV4-2; weak D call: TRBD1 (6 bases). Trimming cost V 1 base and J 8 bases, with 14 bases left between them. Germline-derived CDR1 and CDR2 are LGHNA and YNFKEQ. CDR3 size: 14 residues. The CDR3 protein is CASSQGPGDRGYTF. The DNA for the CDR3 is TGTGCCAGCAGCCAAGGTCCAGGGGATCGCGGCTACACCTTC.

The genes are TRBV6-5 and TRBJ1-2; 7 bases align to TRBD1. The germline gives CDR1 MNHEY, CDR2 SVGAGI. Losses at the gene ends were 10 bases for V and 5 bases for J; bases not matched to a gene: 4. The CDR3 totals 11 residues. DNA for the CDR3: TGTGCCATCAGGGGGGGGTATGGCTACACCTTC. Amino acid sequence: CAIRGGYGYTF.

The chain employs TRBV19 and TRBJ1-2; 8 nucleotides match TRBD1. The ends lost 7 bases at V and 4 bases at J; junction bases unmatched: 11. From germline, CDR1 is LNHDA and CDR2 SQIVND (reference sequence). The CDR3 is made up of 15 amino acids. The CDR3 coding sequence is TGTGCCAGTATTCCCACCGGACAGGGTATCTATGGCTACACCTTC. Amino acids: CASIPTGQGIYGYTF.

The V call is TRBV11-2, the J call TRBJ2-7, with 8 bases matching TRBD2. Germline CDR1 reads SGHAT; CDR2 reads FQNNGV. This CDR3 has 15 amino acids. V dropped 5 bases and J dropped 3; count of bases not matched to a gene: 9. The CDR3 DNA is TGTGCCAGCAGCACCTCGACTAGCGCCGGCTACGAGCAGTACTTC. Protein: CASSTSTSAGYEQYF.

The chain is built from TRBV7-8 and TRBJ2-3; a weak D match, TRBD2 (6 bases). The CDR3 consists of 12 residues. Germline CDR1 and CDR2: SGHVS and FQNEAQ. Between the trimmed V and J ends, which lost 0 bases and 8 bases, there was a span of 6 bases. CDR3 sequence: CASSLAGGTQYF. DNA of the CDR3: TGTGCCAGCAGCTTAGCGGGGGGTACGCAGTATTTT.

The chain uses TRBV30 and TRBJ1-4; TRBD1 might be the D (6 bases). Germline CDR1 reads GTSNPN; CDR2 reads SVGIG (reference sequence). V lost 2 bases, J lost 5 bases, and 15 bases lay in between. This CDR3 is built from 15 residues. The CDR3 region has the DNA TGTGCCTGGAGTCAAACAGGGCCCGGGAATGAAAAACTGTTTTTT. As protein: CAWSQTGPGNEKLFF.

The chain uses TRBV2 and TRBJ2-7; 7 positions match TRBD1. The CDR3 length is 14 residues. Germline-derived CDR1 and CDR2 are SNHLY and FYNNEI. The trim removed 4 bases at V and 4 bases at J, leaving 7 bases unmatched. Here the CDR3 reads CASSVGTASYEQYF. The CDR3 bases are TGTGCCAGCAGTGTGGGGACAGCCAGTTACGAGCAGTACTTC.

J is TRBJ1-2 and V is TRBV19; D call uncertain. CDR3 length equals 12 residues. The V gene lost 7 bases and the J gene lost 3 bases, with 9 bases spanning the gap. From germline, CDR1 is LNHDA and CDR2 SQIVND (reference sequence). The CDR3 loop reads CASISPYYGYTF. CDR3 DNA: TGTGCCAGTATTTCTCCTTACTATGGCTACACCTTC.

V usage is TRBV11-2 and J usage is TRBJ1-5, with D tentatively TRBD1 (5 bases). CDR1 is SGHAT, CDR2 FQNNGV, per germline. This CDR3 region has 13 residues. V was shortened by 0 bases and J by 7 bases, with 7 bases between the two germline ends. The CDR3 sequence: CASSLERGQPQHF. The CDR3 DNA follows: TGTGCCAGCAGCTTAGAACGGGGGCAGCCCCAGCATTTT.

This clone was counted a few times. J is TRBJ2-1 and V is TRBV10-3; 7 bases map to TRBD1. Trimming removed 8 bases from V and 8 bases from J; junction bases left unmatched: 6. The CDR3 sequence is 12 residues long. Germline CDR1 is ENHRY and CDR2 is SYGVKD. This CDR3 reads CAIRQGSDEQFF. The CDR3 region has the DNA TGTGCCATCCGACAGGGTTCGGATGAGCAGTTCTTC.

The chain is built from TRBV24-1 and TRBJ1-1; 7 nucleotides align to TRBD1. The V segment lost 4 bases and the J segment 5 bases; nucleotides outside the gene matches: 3. The CDR3 length is 13 residues. CDR1 is KGHDR and CDR2 is SFDVKD in the germline V gene. The CDR3, as DNA: TGTGCCACCAGTGAAGGGGACAGAACTGAAGCTTTCTTT. This encodes CATSEGDRTEAFF.